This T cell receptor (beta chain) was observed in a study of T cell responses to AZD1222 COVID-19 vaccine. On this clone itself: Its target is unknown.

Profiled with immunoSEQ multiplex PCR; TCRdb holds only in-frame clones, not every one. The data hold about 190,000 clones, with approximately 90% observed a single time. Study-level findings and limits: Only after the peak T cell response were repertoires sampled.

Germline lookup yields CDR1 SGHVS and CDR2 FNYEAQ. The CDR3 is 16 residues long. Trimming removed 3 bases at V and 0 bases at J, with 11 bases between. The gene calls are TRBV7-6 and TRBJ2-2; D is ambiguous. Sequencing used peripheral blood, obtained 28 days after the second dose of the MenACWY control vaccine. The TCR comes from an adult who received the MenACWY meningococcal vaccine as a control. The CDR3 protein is CASSFRPASNTGELFF. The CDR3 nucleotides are TGTGCCAGCAGCTTCCGCCCAGCCTCGAACACCGGGGAGCTGTTTTTT.